These 18 T cell receptor beta chains came from one sample sequenced in a study of blood T cell repertoires in COVID-19. Clones were read by immunoSEQ multiplex PCR, and TCRdb kept only the in-frame ones, dropping some. The data show about 270,000 clones, 85% to 90% seen once. Sample: peripheral blood. The receptors here all came from a young woman with COVID-19, enrolled during active disease.

This clone occurred once. The gene calls are TRBV7-6 and TRBJ1-5; D is undetermined. The V end lost 1 base, the J end lost 2 bases, and 9 bases lay between the germline ends. The CDR3 is 15 amino acids. Germline CDR1 and CDR2: SGHVS and FNYEAQ. The CDR3: CASSLGGGGNQPQHF. CDR3 sequence (DNA): TGTGCCAGCAGCTTAGGTGGAGGAGGCAATCAGCCCCAGCATTTT. Variable domain in full (rest from reference TRBV7-6 and TRBJ1-5): GAGVSQSPRYKVTKRGQDVALRCDPISGHVSLYWYRQALGQGPEFLTYFNYEAQQDKSGLPNDRFSAERPEGSISTLTIQRTEQRDSAMYRCASSLGGGGNQPQHFGDGTRLSIL.

This clone has only one observation. The chain employs TRBV5-5 and TRBJ2-4, with TRBD1 matching over 9 bases. From germline, CDR1 is SGHKS and CDR2 YYEKEE (reference sequence). The junction had 3 bases not matched to a gene; V was cut back by 2 bases and J by 6 bases. The CDR3 runs to 14 residues. The CDR3 DNA reads as TGTGCCAGCAGCTTCGGACAGGGGTCAAACATTCAGTACTTC. It specifies CASSFGQGSNIQYF.

The V and J genes are TRBV19 and TRBJ1-2; 9 bases align to TRBD1. CDR1 and CDR2 (germline): LNHDA, SQIVND (reference sequence). The CDR3 extends over 16 amino acids. V trimming: 8 bases; J trimming: 0 bases; junction bases outside the gene matches: 10. In nucleotides, the CDR3 is TGTGCCAGTGGAAGGACAGGGGCCACCTCTAACTATGGCTACACCTTC. This translates into CASGRTGATSNYGYTF.

The V and J genes are TRBV6-5 and TRBJ2-6; the D gene is possibly TRBD1 (5 bases). CDR1 is MNHEY and CDR2 is SVGAGI in the germline V gene. The CDR3 runs to 16 residues. Trimming took 4 bases from V and 0 from J, leaving 10 bases between them. The DNA for the CDR3 is TGTGCCAGCAGTTGGACATCCAGCTCTGGGGCCAACGTCCTGACTTTC. This codes for CASSWTSSSGANVLTF.

The chain is built from TRBV5-5 and TRBJ2-7, with a tentative D call TRBD1 (5 bases). Germline values: CDR1 SGHKS, CDR2 YYEKEE (reference sequence). V was cut by 2 bases and J by 4 bases, with 19 bases left in between. The CDR3 is 16 residues long. The CDR3 sequence: CASSFRIRASRYEQYF. The CDR3 DNA follows: TGTGCCAGCAGCTTCAGGATCAGGGCTTCGAGGTACGAGCAGTACTTC.

The V call is TRBV5-4, the J call TRBJ2-2; tentative D call: TRBD1 (6 bases). The CDR3 extends over 14 amino acids. From germline, CDR1 is SGHNT and CDR2 YYREEE (reference sequence). CDR3 bases: TGTGCAATCGGTTTGGGACACTCTACCGGGGAGCTGTTTTTT. Protein sequence: CAIGLGHSTGELFF.

The chain is built from TRBV4-1 and TRBJ2-5; D call uncertain. The CDR3 sequence is 13 residues long. The V and J ends lost 0 bases and 5 bases respectively, with 7 bases between them. Germline CDR1 is MGHRA and CDR2 is YSYEKL. The chain's CDR3 is CASSQDSEETQYF. The CDR3 nucleotides are TGCGCCAGCAGCCAAGATAGTGAGGAGACCCAGTACTTC.

This clone was found once. The chain has TRBV28 and TRBJ1-2; TRBD1 matches at 10 bases. Germline loops: CDR1 MDHEN, CDR2 SYDVKM. The CDR3 is 13 amino acids. V shed 5 bases and J 12 bases; nucleotides not matched to a gene: 9. In DNA form, the CDR3 reads TGTGCCAGCAGTACCCCCGGGACAGGGGTGAACACCTTC. This sequence encodes CASSTPGTGVNTF.

The rearrangement links TRBV5-1 to TRBJ2-2, with D possibly being TRBD2 (5 bases). This CDR3 region has 12 residues. The V gene lost 6 bases and the J gene lost 5 bases, with 8 bases spanning the gap. Germline lookup yields CDR1 SGHRS and CDR2 YFSETQ. In DNA, the CDR3 is TGCGCCAGCATTAGGGAGACCGGGGAGCTGTTTTTT. Translated, it gives CASIRETGELFF.

CDR3 sequence: CSALGISAYEQYF. Here the CDR3 DNA reads TGCAGCGCCCTAGGCATATCGGCCTACGAGCAGTACTTC. The chain employs TRBV29-1 and TRBJ2-7, with no clear D. The CDR3 extends over 13 amino acids. V gave up 7 bases and J gave up 2 bases, with 15 bases separating them. Germline V gives CDR1 SQVTM, CDR2 ANQGSEA.

The V gene is TRBV11-2, the J gene TRBJ2-2, with D unclear. The CDR3 consists of 12 residues. Germline V CDR1 and CDR2: SGHAT, FQNNGV. V lost 6 bases and J 7 bases, leaving 9 bases between the germline ends. As DNA, the CDR3 is TGTGCCAGCAGATCCACCGGCGGGGAGCTGTTTTTT. Amino acid sequence: CASRSTGGELFF.

The chain carries TRBV4-2 and TRBJ2-7; D remains unclear. Germline CDR1 and CDR2: LGHNA and YNFKEQ. V was trimmed by 0 bases and J by 3 bases, leaving 12 bases between them. The CDR3 loop spans 15 amino acids. The CDR3 nucleotides read TGTGCCAGCAGCCAAGAACGGGTCTTGGGCTACGAGCAGTACTTC. Its protein product is CASSQERVLGYEQYF.

The rearrangement links TRBV12-3 or TRBV12-4 to TRBJ2-2; tentative D call: TRBD2 (5 bases). The germline V and J ends were trimmed by 5 bases and 7 bases, with 5 bases remaining between them. The CDR3 is 11 amino acids. CDR3 sequence (DNA): TGTGCCAGCAGTACTAGCGGGGAGCTGTTTTTT. Encoded protein: CASSTSGELFF.

The chain joins TRBV28 to TRBJ2-3; 10 positions match TRBD2. J lost 3 bases, V lost 7 bases, and 4 bases had no gene match. The CDR3 runs 14 residues. The germline gives CDR1 MDHEN, CDR2 SYDVKM. CDR3 sequence reads: CASKSGGATDTQYF. In DNA, the CDR3 is TGTGCCAGCAAGAGCGGGGGGGCGACAGATACGCAGTATTTT.

This chain links TRBV27 with TRBJ2-5; tentatively, D is TRBD2 (5 bases). Trimming took off 0 bases at V and 2 bases at J, with 13 bases between the two ends. The CDR3 sequence is 16 residues long. Germline V CDR1 and CDR2: MNHEY, SMNVEV (reference sequence). CDR3 region: CASSLSFARTQETQYF. CDR3 bases: TGTGCCAGCAGTTTATCGTTCGCGAGGACTCAAGAGACCCAGTACTTC.

This chain links TRBV30 with TRBJ1-2, with 7 positions matching TRBD1. The CDR3 has 14 residues. Per germline, CDR1 GTSNPN and CDR2 SVGIG (reference sequence). V was pared by 2 bases and J by 4 bases, with 7 bases of the junction left unmatched. CDR3 region: CAWSPRTGPYGYTF. CDR3 bases: TGTGCCTGGAGTCCGAGGACAGGACCCTATGGCTACACCTTC.

The chain links TRBV6-5 to TRBJ1-2; D might be TRBD1 (6 bases). V was cut by 5 bases and J by 2 bases, with 12 bases left in between. CDR1 and CDR2 from the germline V gene are MNHEY and SVGAGI. The CDR3 sequence is 14 residues long. CDR3 nucleotide sequence: TGTGCCAGCAGTCCGAGGGGGACCAACTATGGCTACACCTTC. Translation gives CASSPRGTNYGYTF.

In this sample, this clone turned up a few times. The chain uses TRBV4-2 and TRBJ2-1; unclear D gene. V lost 5 bases, J lost 9 bases, and 20 bases lay in between. This CDR3 region has 15 residues. The germline CDR1 and CDR2 sequences are LGHNA and YNFKEQ. In DNA form, the CDR3 reads TGTGCCAGCAGCTACGACTCCCGCCGGCCCAGTGAGCAGTTCTTC. Translation: CASSYDSRRPSEQFF.